One and the same sample provided the 14 T cell receptor beta chains below, sequenced in a study of T cell repertoires in cytomegalovirus infection. No antigen is known for these receptors. TCRdb re-analysed the reads in MiXCR, keeping a single row per CDR3 protein. This sample has hundreds of thousands of distinct CDR3 sequences, with around 31% found just once. Source: cultured PBMCs, taken from culture after CMV antigen stimulation. Receptors originate from a human donor in good health (CMV status not recorded). Some clones in this sample may be carry-over from other donors' samples.

The chain links TRBV7-4 to TRBJ2-4; no definite D call. The CDR3 totals 13 residues. V lost 8 bases and J 6 bases, leaving 14 bases between the germline ends. Germline CDR1 reads SGHVT; CDR2 reads SQSDAQ. The CDR3 nucleotides read TGTGCCAGCTTTAGGGCCCCAGGAAACATTCAGTACTTC. This encodes CASFRAPGNIQYF.

Here the CDR3 DNA reads TGTGCCATCTCCATTGCAGGGAGCGGGGAGCTGTTTTTT. Amino acids: CAISIAGSGELFF. The chain carries TRBV19 and TRBJ2-2, with D perhaps TRBD1 or TRBD2 (5 bases each). The V and J ends lost 10 bases and 7 bases respectively, with 16 bases between them. Germline V gene lookup returns CDR1 LNHDA and CDR2 SQIVND (reference sequence). CDR3 length equals 13 residues.

This clonotype showed up just a few times. The chain links TRBV7-2 to TRBJ2-2; no firm D call. The CDR3 loop spans 12 amino acids. Trimming took off 3 bases at V and 10 bases at J, with 9 bases between the two ends. The V gene's germline CDR1 is SGHTA and CDR2 FQGNSA. The CDR3 coding sequence is TGTGCCAGCAGCTTGCAAATGTCGGAGCTGTTTTTT. It translates to CASSLQMSELFF.

This rearrangement joins TRBV7-2 to TRBJ2-2; 12 nucleotides agree with TRBD2. The CDR3 is 16 amino acids. V was clipped by 2 bases and J by 3 bases; unmatched bases: 1. CDR1 and CDR2 (germline): SGHTA, FQGNSA. CDR3 residues: CASSLPSGGDTGELFF. For the CDR3, the DNA is TGTGCCAGCAGCTTACCTAGCGGGGGGGACACCGGGGAGCTGTTTTTT.

The chain carries TRBV19 and TRBJ2-6; TRBD2 is a possible D gene (5 bases). Trimming pared 6 bases from V and 0 bases from J, leaving 12 bases between. In germline, CDR1 is LNHDA, CDR2 SQIVND (reference sequence). The CDR3 loop spans 16 amino acids. The CDR3 coding sequence is TGTGCCAGTAGCCTAGACTATGGCTCTGGGGCCAACGTCCTGACTTTC. Encoded protein: CASSLDYGSGANVLTF.

The chain links TRBV7-2 to TRBJ2-7; 7 nucleotides line up with TRBD1. J lost 3 bases, V lost 4 bases, and 6 bases had no gene match. In germline, CDR1 is SGHTA, CDR2 FQGNSA. The CDR3 has 14 amino acids. The CDR3 DNA sequence: TGTGCCAGCAGCTCGGACAGGTTTGTCTACGAGCAGTACTTC. Translated: CASSSDRFVYEQYF.

This clonotype was counted only a few times. The chain has TRBV7-9 and TRBJ2-3; 11 nucleotides match TRBD2. V was pared by 1 base and J by 3 bases, with 3 bases of the junction left unmatched. This CDR3 has 16 amino acids. The germline gives CDR1 SEHNR, CDR2 FQNEAQ (reference sequence). CDR3 protein: CASSLERLAGTDTQYF. The CDR3 nucleotides read TGTGCCAGCAGCTTAGAACGACTAGCGGGGACAGATACGCAGTATTTT.

V is TRBV12-3 or TRBV12-4 and J is TRBJ1-5; no reliable D call. The CDR3 spans 13 residues. The V end was cut by 5 bases, the J end by 5 bases, with 10 bases between. The CDR3 protein is CASSPQDDQPQHF. In DNA, the CDR3 is TGTGCCAGCAGTCCGCAGGACGATCAGCCCCAGCATTTT.

The sample holds a few counts of this clonotype. V and J are TRBV6-5 and TRBJ2-1; D gene unclear. Trimming pared 6 bases from V and 0 bases from J, leaving 12 bases between. Looked up from germline, CDR1 is MNHEY and CDR2 is SVGAGI. The CDR3 has 15 residues. CDR3 DNA sequence: TGTGCCAGCAGAAGTCTTTCCAGCTCCTACAATGAGCAGTTCTTC. Amino acid sequence: CASRSLSSSYNEQFF.

This clonotype was observed a handful of times. The gene calls are TRBV6-1 and TRBJ2-7; a possible D gene is TRBD1 (5 bases). Trimming left V 4 bases short and J 4 bases short, with 14 bases between. Germline CDR1 is MNHNS and CDR2 is SASEGT. This CDR3 spans 14 amino acids. In DNA form, the CDR3 reads TGTGCCAGCAGTGCCCAGGGCTTTCGTTACGAGCAGTACTTC. Protein sequence: CASSAQGFRYEQYF.

The V call is TRBV7-2, the J call TRBJ2-7; 7 bases line up with TRBD2. Germline V gene lookup returns CDR1 SGHTA and CDR2 FQGNSA. J lost 6 bases, V lost 4 bases, and 9 bases had no gene match. CDR3 length: 14 amino acids. The DNA of the CDR3 is TGTGCCAGCAGCTCGGGGAGGGGTCCTGGCGAGCAGTACTTC. Its translation: CASSSGRGPGEQYF.

The table lists this clonotype with many counts. This rearrangement joins TRBV7-2 to TRBJ2-5, with TRBD2 matching 9 bases. V was pared by 5 bases and J by 2 bases, with 6 bases of the junction left unmatched. This CDR3 is 15 amino acids long. Germline CDR1 SGHTA, CDR2 FQGNSA. The CDR3 coding sequence is TGTGCCAGCAGCCCTCCGAGCGGGAGGCAAGAGACCCAGTACTTC. Protein: CASSPPSGRQETQYF.

J is TRBJ2-1 and V is TRBV7-9; 8 bases match TRBD1. The trim removed 2 bases at V and 0 bases at J, leaving 9 bases unmatched. Germline V lookup: CDR1 SEHNR, CDR2 FQNEAQ (reference sequence). The CDR3 is 18 amino acids. CDR3 sequence (DNA): TGTGCCAGCAGCTTACTCCGGGACAGGTCAGGCTCCTACAATGAGCAGTTCTTC. Amino acids: CASSLLRDRSGSYNEQFF. Filled out from reference TRBV7-9 and TRBJ2-1, the complete variable domain reads DTGVSQNPRHKITKRGQNVTFRCDPISEHNRLYWYRQTLGQGPEFLTYFQNEAQLEKSRLLSDRFSAERPKGSFSTLEIQRTEQGDSAMYLCASSLLRDRSGSYNEQFFGPGTRLTVL.

The sample holds a few counts of this clonotype. The chain has TRBV12-3 or TRBV12-4 and TRBJ2-5; D is possibly TRBD1 (6 bases). The germline V and J ends were trimmed by 5 bases and 1 base, with 17 bases remaining between them. There are 16 residues in the CDR3. CDR3 in DNA: TGTGCCAGCAGTAGATTCGGTCGAGGGGGCCAAGAGACCCAGTACTTC. It codes for CASSRFGRGGQETQYF.